This T cell receptor beta chain was captured by sequencing in a study of blood T cell repertoires in COVID-19. Study information: PBMCs, B-cell-depleted T cells, or T cells provided the cDNA or gDNA that made up the material.

The Seattle patients joined while their infection was active and were tracked longitudinally afterward. The germline V gene has CDR1 SGHNT and CDR2 YENEEA. This CDR3 spans 15 amino acids. V was pared by 2 bases and J by 4 bases, with 14 bases between. Authors' methods: Reference gene primer amplification yielded estimated nucleated cell counts. The assay was immunoSEQ multiplex PCR, and TCRdb's table has in-frame clones only and misses some. That table supplies the V and J calls and clone size; D and trimming were determined from the DNA. The table includes a few hundred thousand clones, 80% to 90% detected once.

The chain is built from TRBV11-3 and TRBJ1-1; unclear D gene. The receptor comes from a woman aged 25 to 39 with COVID-19, enrolled during active disease. The sequenced sample consisted of peripheral blood. CDR3: CASSLRRVEVTEAFF. The CDR3 DNA follows: TGTGCCAGCAGCTTACGCCGGGTGGAGGTCACTGAAGCTTTCTTT.